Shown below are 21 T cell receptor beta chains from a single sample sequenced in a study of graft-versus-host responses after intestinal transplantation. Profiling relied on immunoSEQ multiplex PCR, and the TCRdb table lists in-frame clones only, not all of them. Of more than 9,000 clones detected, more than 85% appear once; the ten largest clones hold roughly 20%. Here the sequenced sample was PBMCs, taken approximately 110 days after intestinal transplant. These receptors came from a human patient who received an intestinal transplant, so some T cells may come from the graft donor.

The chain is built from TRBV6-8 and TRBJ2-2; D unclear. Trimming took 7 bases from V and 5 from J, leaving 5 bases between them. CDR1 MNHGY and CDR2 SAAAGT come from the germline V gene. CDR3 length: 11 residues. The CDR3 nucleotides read TGTGCCAGCAAAAAGACCGGGGAGCTGTTTTTT. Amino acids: CASKKTGELFF.

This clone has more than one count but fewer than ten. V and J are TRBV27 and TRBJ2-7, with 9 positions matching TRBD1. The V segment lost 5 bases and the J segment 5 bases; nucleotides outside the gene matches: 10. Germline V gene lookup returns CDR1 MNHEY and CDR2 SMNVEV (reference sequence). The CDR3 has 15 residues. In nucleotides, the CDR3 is TGTGCCAGCAGTGTCCGGACAGGGGTTGGGGACGAGCAGTACTTC. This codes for CASSVRTGVGDEQYF.

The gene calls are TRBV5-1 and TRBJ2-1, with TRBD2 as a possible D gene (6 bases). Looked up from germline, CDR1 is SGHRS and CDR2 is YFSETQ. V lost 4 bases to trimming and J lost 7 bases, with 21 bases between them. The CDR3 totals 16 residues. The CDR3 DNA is TGCGCCAGCAGCCCGGGGCTAGCGCCTCGAGAAAATGAGCAGTTCTTC. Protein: CASSPGLAPRENEQFF.

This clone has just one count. In DNA form, the CDR3 reads TGTGCCACCAGCAGAGATGGGGACAATGAGCAGTTCTTC. Translation: CATSRDGDNEQFF. The chain couples TRBV15 to TRBJ2-1; the D is unclear. The CDR3 is made up of 13 amino acids. Trimming pared 0 bases from V and 5 bases from J, leaving 5 bases between. The germline V gene has CDR1 LNHNV and CDR2 YYDKDF (reference sequence).

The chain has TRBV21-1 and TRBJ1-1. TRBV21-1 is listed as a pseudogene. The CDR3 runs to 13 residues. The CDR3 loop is CASSKPTGTEAFF. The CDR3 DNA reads TGTGCCAGCAGCAAACCGACGGGGACTGAAGCTTTCTTT.

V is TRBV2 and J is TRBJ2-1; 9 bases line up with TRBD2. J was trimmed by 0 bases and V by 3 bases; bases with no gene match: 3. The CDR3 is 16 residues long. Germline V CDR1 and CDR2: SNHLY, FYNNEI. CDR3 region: CASSDLAGSSYNEQFF. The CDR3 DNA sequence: TGTGCCAGCAGTGACCTAGCGGGAAGCTCCTACAATGAGCAGTTCTTC. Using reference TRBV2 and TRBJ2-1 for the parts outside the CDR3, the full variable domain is EPEVTQTPSHQVTQMGQEVILRCVPISNHLYFYWYRQILGQKVEFLVSFYNNEISEKSEIFDDQFSVERPDGSNFTLKIRSTKLEDSAMYFCASSDLAGSSYNEQFFGPGTRLTVL.

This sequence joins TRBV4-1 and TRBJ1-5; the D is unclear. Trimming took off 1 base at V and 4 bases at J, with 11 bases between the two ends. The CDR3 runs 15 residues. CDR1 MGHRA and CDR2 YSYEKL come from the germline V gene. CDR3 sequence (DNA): TGCGCCAGCAGCCAAGGGTCTACGGGGAATCAGCCCCAGCATTTT. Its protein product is CASSQGSTGNQPQHF.

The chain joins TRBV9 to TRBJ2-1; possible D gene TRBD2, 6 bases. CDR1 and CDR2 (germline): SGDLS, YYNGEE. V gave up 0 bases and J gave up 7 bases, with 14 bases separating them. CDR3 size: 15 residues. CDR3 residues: CASSVEAGIRNEQFF. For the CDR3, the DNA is TGTGCCAGCAGCGTAGAGGCGGGAATACGGAATGAGCAGTTCTTC.

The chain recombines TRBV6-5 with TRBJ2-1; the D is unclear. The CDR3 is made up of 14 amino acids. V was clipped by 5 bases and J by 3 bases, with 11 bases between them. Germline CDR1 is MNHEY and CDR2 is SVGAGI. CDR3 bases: TGTGCCAGCAGTCCTAGTCCTCGCTACAATGAGCAGTTCTTC. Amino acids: CASSPSPRYNEQFF.

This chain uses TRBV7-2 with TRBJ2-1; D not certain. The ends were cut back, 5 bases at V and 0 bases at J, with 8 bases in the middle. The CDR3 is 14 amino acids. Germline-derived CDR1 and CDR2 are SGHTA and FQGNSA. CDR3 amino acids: CASSPETSYNEQFF. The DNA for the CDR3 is TGTGCCAGCAGCCCTGAGACCTCCTACAATGAGCAGTTCTTC.

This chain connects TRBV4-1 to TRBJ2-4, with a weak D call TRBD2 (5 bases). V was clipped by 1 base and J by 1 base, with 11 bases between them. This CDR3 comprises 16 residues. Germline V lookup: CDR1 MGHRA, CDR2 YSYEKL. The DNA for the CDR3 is TGCGCCAGCAGCCAAGTAGCGTTTGAGGCCAAAAACATTCAGTACTTC. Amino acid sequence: CASSQVAFEAKNIQYF.

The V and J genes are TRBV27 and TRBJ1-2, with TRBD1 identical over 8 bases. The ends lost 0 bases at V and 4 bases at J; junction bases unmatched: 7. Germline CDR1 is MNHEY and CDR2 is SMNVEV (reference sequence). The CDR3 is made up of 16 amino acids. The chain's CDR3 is CASSLSIQGAAYGYTF. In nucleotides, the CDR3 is TGTGCCAGCAGTTTATCGATCCAGGGGGCTGCCTATGGCTACACCTTC.

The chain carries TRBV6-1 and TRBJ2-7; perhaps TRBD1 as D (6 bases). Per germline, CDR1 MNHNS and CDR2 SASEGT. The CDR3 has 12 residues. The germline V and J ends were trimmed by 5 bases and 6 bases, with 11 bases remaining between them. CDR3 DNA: TGTGCCAGCAGTTCACAGGGATCCGAGCAGTACTTC. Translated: CASSSQGSEQYF.

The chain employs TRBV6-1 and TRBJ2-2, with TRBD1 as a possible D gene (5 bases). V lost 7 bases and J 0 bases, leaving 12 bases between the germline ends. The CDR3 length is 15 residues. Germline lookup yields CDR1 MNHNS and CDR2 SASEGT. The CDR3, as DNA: TGTGCCAGCATCGAACAGGTTGCGAACACCGGGGAGCTGTTTTTT. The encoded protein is CASIEQVANTGELFF.

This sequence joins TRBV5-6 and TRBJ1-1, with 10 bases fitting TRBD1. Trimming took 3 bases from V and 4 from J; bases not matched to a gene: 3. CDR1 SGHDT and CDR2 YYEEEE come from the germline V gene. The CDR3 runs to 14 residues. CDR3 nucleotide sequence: TGTGCCAGCAGCTCCGGGACAGGGGTCACTGAAGCTTTCTTT. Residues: CASSSGTGVTEAFF. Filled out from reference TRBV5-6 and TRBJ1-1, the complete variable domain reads DAGVTQSPTHLIKTRGQQVTLRCSPKSGHDTVSWYQQALGQGPQFIFQYYEEEERQRGNFPDRFSGHQFPNYSSELNVNALLLGDSALYLCASSSGTGVTEAFFGQGTRLTVV.

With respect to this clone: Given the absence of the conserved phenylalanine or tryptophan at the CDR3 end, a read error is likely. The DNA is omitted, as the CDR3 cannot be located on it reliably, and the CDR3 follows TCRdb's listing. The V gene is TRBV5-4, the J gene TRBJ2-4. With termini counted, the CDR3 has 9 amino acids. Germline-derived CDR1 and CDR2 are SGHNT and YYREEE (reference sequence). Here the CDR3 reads CASSLGTAY.

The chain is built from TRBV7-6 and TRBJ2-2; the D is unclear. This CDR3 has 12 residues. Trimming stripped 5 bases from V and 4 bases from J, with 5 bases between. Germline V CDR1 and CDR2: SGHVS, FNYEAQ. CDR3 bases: TGTGCCAGCAGCCTCTTCACCGGGGAGCTGTTTTTT. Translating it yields CASSLFTGELFF.

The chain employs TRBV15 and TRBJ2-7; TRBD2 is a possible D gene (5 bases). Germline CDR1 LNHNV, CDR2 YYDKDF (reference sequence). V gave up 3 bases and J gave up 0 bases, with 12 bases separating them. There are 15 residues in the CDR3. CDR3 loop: CATSSFDGNSYEQYF. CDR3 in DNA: TGTGCCACCAGCAGTTTCGACGGGAACTCCTACGAGCAGTACTTC.

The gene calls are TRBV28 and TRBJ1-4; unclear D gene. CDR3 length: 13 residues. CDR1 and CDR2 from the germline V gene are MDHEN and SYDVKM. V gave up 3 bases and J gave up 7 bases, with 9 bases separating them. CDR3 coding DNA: TGTGCCAGCAGTTTTAGGTTCGTTGAAAAACTGTTTTTT. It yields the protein CASSFRFVEKLFF.

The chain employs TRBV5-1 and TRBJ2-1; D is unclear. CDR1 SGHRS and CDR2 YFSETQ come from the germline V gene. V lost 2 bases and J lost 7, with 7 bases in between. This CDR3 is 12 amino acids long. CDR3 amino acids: CASSLMVNEQFF. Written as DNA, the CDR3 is TGCGCCAGCAGCTTAATGGTGAATGAGCAGTTCTTC. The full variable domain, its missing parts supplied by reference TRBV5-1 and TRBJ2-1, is KAGVTQTPRYLIKTRGQQVTLSCSPISGHRSVSWYQQTPGQGLQFLFEYFSETQRNKGNFPGRFSGRQFSNSRSEMNVSTLELGDSALYLCASSLMVNEQFFGPGTRLTVL.

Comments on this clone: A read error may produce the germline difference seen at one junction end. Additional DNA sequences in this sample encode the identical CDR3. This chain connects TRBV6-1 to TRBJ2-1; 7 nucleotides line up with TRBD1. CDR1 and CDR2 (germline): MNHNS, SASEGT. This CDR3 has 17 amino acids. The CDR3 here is CASSEPDRDWSYNEQFF. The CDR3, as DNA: TGTGCCAGCAGTGAGCCCGACAGGGATTGGTCCTACAACGAGCAGTTCTTC.